The present entry profiles one TCR beta chain with its context. Its matching antigen is unknown. This entry is derived from a study of T cell responses to AZD1222 COVID-19 vaccine. Trimming stripped 4 bases from V and 0 bases from J, with 9 bases between. This CDR3 spans 14 amino acids. CDR1 and CDR2 (germline): LGHDT, YNNKEL (reference sequence). Study observations and caveats: Reportedly, nearly half of unique spike TCRs recognized epitopes outside B.1.351/B.1.1.7 mutations. Regions 160-218 and 743-854 held dominance among vaccine-associated CD4 TCRs, which spanned spike. Just a handful of AZD1222 recipients were seropositive at baseline.

Second-dose schedules of about 4 or about 12 weeks were combined. The protocol was immunoSEQ multiplex PCR, while the TCRdb copy is restricted to in-frame clones and leaves out a portion. Counted here are more than 95,000 clones, about 85% occurring once; the ten biggest clones make up less than 5.5%. The receptor comes from an adult who received the AZD1222 COVID-19 vaccine. This specimen was peripheral blood, taken 28 days after the second AZD1222 dose. V is TRBV3-1 (or the pseudogene TRBV3-2) and J is TRBJ1-1, with unresolved D. The CDR3 spells CASSPYIMNTEAFF. The CDR3 DNA sequence: TGTGCCAGCAGCCCATACATCATGAACACTGAAGCTTTCTTT.